The source of this T cell receptor (beta chain) is a study of chemoradiotherapy in HPV16-positive cancers. Looking at the study overall: Candidate HPV-specific clones and shared TCR motifs came from two HPV16-positive patients. The study's findings and limits: HPV-responsive T-cell expansion during chemoradiotherapy was linked to improved recurrence-free survival in HPV16-positive patients. Candidate HPV-specific clones and E7-related TCR motifs grew in tumor during treatment.

Over chemoradiotherapy, repertoires were sampled more than once. In germline, CDR1 is SGHAT, CDR2 FQDESV (reference sequence). CDR3 length: 17 amino acids. Trimming at V came to 5 bases and at J to 7 bases, leaving 14 bases not matched to a gene. TCRdb keeps only in-frame clones here, not all; method: immunoSEQ multiplex PCR. The data contain 25,000 to 35,000 clones, about 87% of them seen just once; the ten biggest clones take up 4.8%. On this clone: Its matching antigen is unknown.

The sample was blood, taken from a patient who underwent chemoradiotherapy. The TCR comes from a human donor with HPV-associated anogenital cancer. This chain joins TRBV11-1 and TRBJ2-2; TRBD2 aligns across 9 bases. The CDR3 is CASSASFGLAFIGELFF. CDR3 coding DNA: TGTGCCAGCAGCGCTAGCTTCGGACTAGCGTTCATCGGGGAGCTGTTTTTT.